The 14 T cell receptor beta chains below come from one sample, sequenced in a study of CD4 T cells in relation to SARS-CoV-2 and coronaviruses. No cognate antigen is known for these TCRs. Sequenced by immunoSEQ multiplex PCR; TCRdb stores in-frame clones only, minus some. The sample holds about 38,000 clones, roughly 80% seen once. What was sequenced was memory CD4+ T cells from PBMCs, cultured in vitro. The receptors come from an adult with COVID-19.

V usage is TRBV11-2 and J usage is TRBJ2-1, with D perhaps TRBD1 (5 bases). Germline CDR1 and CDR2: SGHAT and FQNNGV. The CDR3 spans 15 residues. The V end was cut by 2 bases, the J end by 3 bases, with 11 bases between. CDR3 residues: CASSLRRQGYNEQFF. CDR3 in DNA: TGTGCCAGCAGCTTAAGGCGGCAGGGCTACAATGAGCAGTTCTTC.

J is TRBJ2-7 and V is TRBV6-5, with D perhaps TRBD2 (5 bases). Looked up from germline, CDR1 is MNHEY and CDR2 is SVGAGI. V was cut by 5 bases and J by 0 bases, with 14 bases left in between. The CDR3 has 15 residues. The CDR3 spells CASSPRGQSSYEQYF. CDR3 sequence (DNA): TGTGCCAGCAGTCCCCGGGGTCAAAGCTCCTACGAGCAGTACTTC.

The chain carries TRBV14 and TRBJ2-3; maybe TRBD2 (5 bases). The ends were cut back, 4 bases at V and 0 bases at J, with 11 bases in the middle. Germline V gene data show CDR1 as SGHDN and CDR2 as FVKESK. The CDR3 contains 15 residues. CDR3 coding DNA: TGTGCCAGCAGCCCACTAGGATCTAGCACAGATACGCAGTATTTT. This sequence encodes CASSPLGSSTDTQYF.

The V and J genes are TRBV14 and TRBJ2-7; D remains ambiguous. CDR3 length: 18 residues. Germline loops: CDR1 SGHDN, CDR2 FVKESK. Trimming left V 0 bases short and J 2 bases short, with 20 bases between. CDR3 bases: TGTGCCAGCAGCCAAGAAGTAACCGATTTTAACGATCCCTACGAGCAGTACTTC. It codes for CASSQEVTDFNDPYEQYF.

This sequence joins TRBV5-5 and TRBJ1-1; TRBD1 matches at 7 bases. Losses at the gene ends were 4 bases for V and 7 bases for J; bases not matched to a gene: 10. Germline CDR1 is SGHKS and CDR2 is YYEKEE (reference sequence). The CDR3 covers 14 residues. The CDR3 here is CASSATGTAIEAFF. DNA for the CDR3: TGTGCCAGCAGCGCAACCGGGACAGCGATTGAAGCTTTCTTT.

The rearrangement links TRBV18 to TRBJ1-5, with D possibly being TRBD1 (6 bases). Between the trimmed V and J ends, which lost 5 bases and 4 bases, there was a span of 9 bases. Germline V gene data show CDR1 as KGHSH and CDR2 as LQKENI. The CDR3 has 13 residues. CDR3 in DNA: TGTGCCAGCTCAAGGACAGTTAATCAGCCCCAGCATTTT. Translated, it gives CASSRTVNQPQHF.

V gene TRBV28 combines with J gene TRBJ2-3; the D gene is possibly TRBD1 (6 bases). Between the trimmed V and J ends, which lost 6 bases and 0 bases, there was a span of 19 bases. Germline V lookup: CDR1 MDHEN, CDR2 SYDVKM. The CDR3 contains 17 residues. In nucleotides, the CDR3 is TGTGCCAGCAGACCTTACTTGGACAGCTATAGCACAGATACGCAGTATTTT. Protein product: CASRPYLDSYSTDTQYF.

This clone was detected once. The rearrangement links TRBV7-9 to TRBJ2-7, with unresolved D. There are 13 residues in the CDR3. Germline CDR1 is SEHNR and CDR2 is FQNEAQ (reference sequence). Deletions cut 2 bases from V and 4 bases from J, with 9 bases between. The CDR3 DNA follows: TGTGCCAGCAGCTTATCTGGCCAATACGAGCAGTACTTC. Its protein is CASSLSGQYEQYF. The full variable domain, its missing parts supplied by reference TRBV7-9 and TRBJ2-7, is DTGVSQNPRHKITKRGQNVTFRCDPISEHNRLYWYRQTLGQGPEFLTYFQNEAQLEKSRLLSDRFSAERPKGSFSTLEIQRTEQGDSAMYLCASSLSGQYEQYFGPGTRLTVT.

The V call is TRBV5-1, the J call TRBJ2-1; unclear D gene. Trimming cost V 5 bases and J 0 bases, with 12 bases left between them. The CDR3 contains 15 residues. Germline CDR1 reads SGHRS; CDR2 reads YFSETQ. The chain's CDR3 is CASSRSVNSYNEQFF. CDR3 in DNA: TGCGCCAGCAGTCGGAGCGTGAACTCCTACAATGAGCAGTTCTTC.

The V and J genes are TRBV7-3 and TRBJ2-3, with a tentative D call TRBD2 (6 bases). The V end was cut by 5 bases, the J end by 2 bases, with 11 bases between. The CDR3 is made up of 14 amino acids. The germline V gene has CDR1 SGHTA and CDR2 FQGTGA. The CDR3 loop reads CASSRGLLTDTQYF. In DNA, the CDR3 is TGTGCCAGCAGCCGCGGACTACTCACAGATACGCAGTATTTT.

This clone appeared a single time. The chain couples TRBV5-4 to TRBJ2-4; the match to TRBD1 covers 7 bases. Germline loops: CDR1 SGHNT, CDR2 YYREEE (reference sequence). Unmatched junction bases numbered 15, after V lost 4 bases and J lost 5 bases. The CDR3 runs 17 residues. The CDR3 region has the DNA TGTGCCAGCAGCGTGACAGGGATTGGGGGCACCCAAAACATTCAGTACTTC. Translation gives CASSVTGIGGTQNIQYF.

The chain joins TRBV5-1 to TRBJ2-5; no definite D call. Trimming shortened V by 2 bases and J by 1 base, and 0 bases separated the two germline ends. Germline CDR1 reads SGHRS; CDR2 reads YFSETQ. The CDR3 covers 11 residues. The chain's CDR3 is CASSFQETQYF. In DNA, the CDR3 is TGCGCCAGCAGCTTCCAAGAGACCCAGTACTTC.

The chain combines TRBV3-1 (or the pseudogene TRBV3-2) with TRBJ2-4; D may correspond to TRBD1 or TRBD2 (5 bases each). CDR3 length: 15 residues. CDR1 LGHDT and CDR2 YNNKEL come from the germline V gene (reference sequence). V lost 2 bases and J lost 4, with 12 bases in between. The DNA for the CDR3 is TGTGCCAGCAGCCAACCGGGGCAGACAAAAAACATTCAGTACTTC. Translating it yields CASSQPGQTKNIQYF.

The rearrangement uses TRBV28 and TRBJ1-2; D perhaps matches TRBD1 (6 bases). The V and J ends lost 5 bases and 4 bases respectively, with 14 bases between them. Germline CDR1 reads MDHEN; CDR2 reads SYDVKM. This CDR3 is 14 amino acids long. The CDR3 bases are TGTGCCAGCAGTCCGGACAGCAGGGCCTATGGCTACACCTTC. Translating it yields CASSPDSRAYGYTF.